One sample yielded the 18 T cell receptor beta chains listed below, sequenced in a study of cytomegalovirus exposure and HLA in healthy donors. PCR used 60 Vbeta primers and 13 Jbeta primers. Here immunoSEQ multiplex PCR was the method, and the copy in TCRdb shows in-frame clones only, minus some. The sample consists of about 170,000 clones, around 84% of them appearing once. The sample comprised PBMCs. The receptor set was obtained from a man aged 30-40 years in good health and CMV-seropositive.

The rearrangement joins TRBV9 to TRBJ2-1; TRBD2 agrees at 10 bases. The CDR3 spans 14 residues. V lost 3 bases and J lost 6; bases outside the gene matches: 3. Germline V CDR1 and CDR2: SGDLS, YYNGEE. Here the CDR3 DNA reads TGTGCCAGCAGCGACGCTAGCGGGAGCAATGAGCAGTTCTTC. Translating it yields CASSDASGSNEQFF.

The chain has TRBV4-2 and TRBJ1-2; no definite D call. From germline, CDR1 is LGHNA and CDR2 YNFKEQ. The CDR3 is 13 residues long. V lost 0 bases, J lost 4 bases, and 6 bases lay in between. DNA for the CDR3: TGTGCCAGCAGCCAAGATTTGAGCTATGGCTACACCTTC. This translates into CASSQDLSYGYTF.

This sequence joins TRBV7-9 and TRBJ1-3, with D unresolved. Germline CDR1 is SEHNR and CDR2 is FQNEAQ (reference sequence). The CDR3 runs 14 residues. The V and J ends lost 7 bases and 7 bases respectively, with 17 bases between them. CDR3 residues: CASKRIQNSNTIYF. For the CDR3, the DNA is TGTGCCAGCAAGAGGATTCAGAATTCGAACACCATATATTTT.

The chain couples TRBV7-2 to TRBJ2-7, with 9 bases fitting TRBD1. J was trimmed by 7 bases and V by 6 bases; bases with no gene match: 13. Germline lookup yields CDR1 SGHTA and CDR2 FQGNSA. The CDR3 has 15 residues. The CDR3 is CASRNPGTGMREQYF. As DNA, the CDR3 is TGTGCCAGCAGAAATCCCGGGACAGGGATGCGTGAGCAGTACTTC.

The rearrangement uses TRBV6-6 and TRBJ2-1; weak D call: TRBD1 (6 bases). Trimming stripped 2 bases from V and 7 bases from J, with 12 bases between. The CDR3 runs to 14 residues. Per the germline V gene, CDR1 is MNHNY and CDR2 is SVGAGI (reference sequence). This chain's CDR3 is CASSYVAQGNEQFF. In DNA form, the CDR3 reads TGTGCCAGCAGTTACGTGGCCCAGGGGAATGAGCAGTTCTTC.

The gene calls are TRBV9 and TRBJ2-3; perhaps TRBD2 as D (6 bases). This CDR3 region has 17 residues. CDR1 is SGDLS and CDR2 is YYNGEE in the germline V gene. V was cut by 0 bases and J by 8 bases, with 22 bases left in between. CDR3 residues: CASSVDSSWLAPGTQYF. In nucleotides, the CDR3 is TGTGCCAGCAGCGTAGACTCCTCGTGGCTAGCGCCTGGTACGCAGTATTTT.

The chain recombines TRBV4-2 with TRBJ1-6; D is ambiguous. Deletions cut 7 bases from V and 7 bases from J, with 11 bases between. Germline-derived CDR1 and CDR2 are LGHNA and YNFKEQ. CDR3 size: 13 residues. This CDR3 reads CASNRNLNSPLHF. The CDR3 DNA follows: TGTGCCAGCAACAGAAATTTGAATTCACCCCTCCACTTT.

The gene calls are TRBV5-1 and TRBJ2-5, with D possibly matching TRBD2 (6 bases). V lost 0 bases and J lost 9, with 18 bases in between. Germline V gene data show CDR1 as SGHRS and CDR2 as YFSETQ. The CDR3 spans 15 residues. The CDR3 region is CASSLEAGNWGAQYF. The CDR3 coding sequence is TGCGCCAGCAGCTTGGAGGCAGGGAACTGGGGGGCCCAGTACTTC.

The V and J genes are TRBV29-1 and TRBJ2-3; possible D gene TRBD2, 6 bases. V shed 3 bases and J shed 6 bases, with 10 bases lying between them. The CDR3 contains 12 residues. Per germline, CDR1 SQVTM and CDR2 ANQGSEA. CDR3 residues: CSVDRDSDTQYF. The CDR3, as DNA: TGCAGCGTTGATAGGGACTCTGATACGCAGTATTTT.

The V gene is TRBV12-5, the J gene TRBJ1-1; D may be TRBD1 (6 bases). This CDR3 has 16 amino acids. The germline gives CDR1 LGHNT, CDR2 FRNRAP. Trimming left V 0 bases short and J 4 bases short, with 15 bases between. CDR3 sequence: CASGLVSGRGATEAFF. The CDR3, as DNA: TGTGCTAGTGGTTTGGTATCGGGGAGGGGGGCCACTGAAGCTTTCTTT. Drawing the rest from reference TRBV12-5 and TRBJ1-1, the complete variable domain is DARVTQTPRHKVTEMGQEVTMRCQPILGHNTVFWYRQTMMQGLELLAYFRNRAPLDDSGMPKDRFSAEMPDATLATLKIQPSEPRDSAVYFCASGLVSGRGATEAFFGQGTRLTVV.

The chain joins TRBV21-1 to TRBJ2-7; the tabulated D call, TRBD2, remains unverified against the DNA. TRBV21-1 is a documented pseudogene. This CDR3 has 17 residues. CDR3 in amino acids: CASSKVRGLAANYEQYV. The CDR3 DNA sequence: TGTGCCAGCAGCAAAGTTAGGGGACTAGCGGCAAACTACGAGCAGTACGTC.

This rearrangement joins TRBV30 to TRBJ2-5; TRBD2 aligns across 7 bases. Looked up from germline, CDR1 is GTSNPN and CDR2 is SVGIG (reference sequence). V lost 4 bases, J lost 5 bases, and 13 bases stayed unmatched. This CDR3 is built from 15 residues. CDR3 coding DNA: TGTGCCTGGAACTGGCGGGAGACCCCCCTGGAGACCCAGTACTTC. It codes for CAWNWRETPLETQYF.

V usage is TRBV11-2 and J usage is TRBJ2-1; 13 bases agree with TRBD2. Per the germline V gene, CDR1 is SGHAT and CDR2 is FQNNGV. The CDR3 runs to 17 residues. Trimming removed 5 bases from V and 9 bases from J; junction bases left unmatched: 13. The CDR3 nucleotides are TGTGCCAGCAGCCCTGGGCCCCCGGGACTAGCGGGATTTGAGCAGTTCTTC. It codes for CASSPGPPGLAGFEQFF.

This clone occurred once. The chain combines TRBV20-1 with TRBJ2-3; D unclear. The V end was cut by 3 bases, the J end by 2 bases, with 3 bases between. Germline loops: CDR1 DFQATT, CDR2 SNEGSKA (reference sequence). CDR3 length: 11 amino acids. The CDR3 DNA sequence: TGCAGTGCTAGGTACACAGATACGCAGTATTTT. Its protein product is CSARYTDTQYF.

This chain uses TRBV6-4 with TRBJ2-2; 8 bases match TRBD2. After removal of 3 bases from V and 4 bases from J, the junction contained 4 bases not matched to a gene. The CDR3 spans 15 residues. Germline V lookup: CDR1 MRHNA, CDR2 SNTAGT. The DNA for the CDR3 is TGTGCCAGCAGTGAAGCGGGAGTGGGCACCGGGGAGCTGTTTTTT. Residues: CASSEAGVGTGELFF.

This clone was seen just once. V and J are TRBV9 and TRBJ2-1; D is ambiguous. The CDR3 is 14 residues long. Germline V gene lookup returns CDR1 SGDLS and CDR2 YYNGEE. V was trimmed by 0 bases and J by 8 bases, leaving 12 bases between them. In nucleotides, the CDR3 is TGTGCCAGCAGCGTAGAAACCGGGTCAGATGAGCAGTTCTTC. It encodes CASSVETGSDEQFF.

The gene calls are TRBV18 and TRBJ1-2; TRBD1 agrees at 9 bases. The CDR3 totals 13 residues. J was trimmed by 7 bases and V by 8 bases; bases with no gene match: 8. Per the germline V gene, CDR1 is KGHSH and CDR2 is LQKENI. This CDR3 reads CASTAQGAGGYTF. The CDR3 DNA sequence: TGTGCCAGCACTGCACAGGGGGCCGGTGGCTACACCTTC. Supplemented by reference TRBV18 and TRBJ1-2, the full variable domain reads NAGVMQNPRHLVRRRGQEARLRCSPMKGHSHVYWYRQLPEEGLKFMVYLQKENIIDESGMPKERFSAEFPKEGPSILRIQQVVRGDSAAYFCASTAQGAGGYTFGSGTRLTVV.

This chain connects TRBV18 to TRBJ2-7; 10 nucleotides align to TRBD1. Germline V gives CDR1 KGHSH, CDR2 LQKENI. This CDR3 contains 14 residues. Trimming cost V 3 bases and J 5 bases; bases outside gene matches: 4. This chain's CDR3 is CASSPYGTGDEQYV. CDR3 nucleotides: TGTGCCAGCTCACCTTACGGGACAGGGGACGAGCAGTACGTC.